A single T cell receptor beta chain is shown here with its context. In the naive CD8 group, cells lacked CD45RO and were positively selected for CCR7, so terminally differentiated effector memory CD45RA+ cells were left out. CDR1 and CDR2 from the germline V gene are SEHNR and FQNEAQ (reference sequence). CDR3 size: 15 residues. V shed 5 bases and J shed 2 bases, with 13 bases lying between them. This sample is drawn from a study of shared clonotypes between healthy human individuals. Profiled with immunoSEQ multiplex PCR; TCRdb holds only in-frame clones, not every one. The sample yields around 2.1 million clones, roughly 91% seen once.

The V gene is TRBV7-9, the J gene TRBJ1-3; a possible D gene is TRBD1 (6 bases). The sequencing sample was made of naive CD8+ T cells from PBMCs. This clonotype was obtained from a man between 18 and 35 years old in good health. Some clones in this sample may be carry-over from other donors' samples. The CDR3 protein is CASSGGQGPGNTIYF. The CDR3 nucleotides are TGTGCCAGCAGCGGAGGCCAGGGGCCTGGAAACACCATATATTTT.